This T cell receptor beta chain was obtained from a study of cytomegalovirus exposure and HLA in healthy donors. The CDR3 length is 13 residues. The germline CDR1 and CDR2 sequences are MDHEN and SYDVKM. The J segment lost 2 bases and the V segment lost 6 bases, leaving 1 base of the junction unmatched. The PCR was carried out with 60 Vbeta primers and 13 Jbeta primers. Profiled with immunoSEQ multiplex PCR; TCRdb holds only in-frame clones, not every one. This table has under 75,000 clones, 55% to 75% appearing once. The V and J genes are TRBV28 and TRBJ1-5; TRBD1 matches at 7 bases. The sample was PBMCs. The clonotype was recovered from a man aged 40-50 years in good health and CMV-seropositive. The CDR3 is CASRGTGNQPQHF. In nucleotides, the CDR3 is TGTGCCAGCAGAGGGACAGGCAATCAGCCCCAGCATTTT.